This T cell receptor beta chain is drawn from a study of T-cell reconstitution after alpha-beta-depleted transplantation in children. Study-wide results and caveats: There were some patients whose high TCRbeta diversity at day 60 came from surviving recipient T cells and thymic progenitors.

The CDR3 consists of 15 residues. V lost 6 bases to trimming and J lost 2 bases, with 14 bases between them. Unique molecular identifiers tagged the TCRbeta library. TCRdb reprocessed the PCR reads with MiXCR, giving one entry per CDR3 protein. The sample comprises about 580,000 distinct CDR3 sequences, under 30% of which are singletons, and roughly 14% rests with the top ten. This clonotype was detected a few times. Its specificity is unknown. The V call is TRBV12-3 or TRBV12-4, the J call TRBJ1-5, with TRBD1 as a possible D gene (5 bases). Sequences were derived from PBMCs, mostly from graft donor cells, sampled 360 days after TCRalphabeta/CD19-depleted stem cell transplant. This clonotype originated in a boy less than two years old who had a stem cell transplant for acute myeloid leukemia, so the T cells may come from the graft donor. CDR3: CASRDEGLGNQPQHF. The CDR3 DNA follows: TGTGCCAGCAGGGACGAGGGACTCGGCAATCAGCCCCAGCATTTT.